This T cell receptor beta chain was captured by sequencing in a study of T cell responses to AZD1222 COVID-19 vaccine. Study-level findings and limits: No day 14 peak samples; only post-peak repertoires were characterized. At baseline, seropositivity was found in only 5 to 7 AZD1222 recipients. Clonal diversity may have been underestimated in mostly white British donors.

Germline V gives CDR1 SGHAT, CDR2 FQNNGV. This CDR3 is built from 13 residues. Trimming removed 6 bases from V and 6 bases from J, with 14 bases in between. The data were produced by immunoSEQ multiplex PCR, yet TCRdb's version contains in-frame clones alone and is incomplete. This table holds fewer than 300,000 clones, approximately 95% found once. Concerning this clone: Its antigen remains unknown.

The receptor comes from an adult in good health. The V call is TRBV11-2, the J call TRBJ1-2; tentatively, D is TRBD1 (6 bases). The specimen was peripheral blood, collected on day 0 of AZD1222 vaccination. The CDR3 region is CASSQRRGHGYTF. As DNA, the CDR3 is TGTGCCAGCAGTCAGCGCAGGGGTCATGGCTACACCTTC.